The 25 T cell receptor beta chains below all came from one sample that was sequenced in a study of cytomegalovirus exposure and HLA in healthy donors. Amplification used 60 Vbeta primers and 13 Jbeta primers. Libraries were prepared by immunoSEQ multiplex PCR; TCRdb keeps only in-frame clonotypes and omits some of them. This sample has under 150,000 clones, with 70% to 85% found just once. Sequenced: PBMCs. The receptors originated from a woman aged 45-65 years in good health and CMV-seropositive.

The chain links TRBV5-6 to TRBJ1-2; 8 positions agree with TRBD1. CDR3 length: 16 residues. The ends lost 1 base at V and 4 bases at J; junction bases unmatched: 9. From germline, CDR1 is SGHDT and CDR2 YYEEEE. The CDR3 sequence: CASSLYRGQGGYGYTF. The DNA of the CDR3 is TGTGCCAGCAGCTTGTACAGAGGACAGGGAGGCTATGGCTACACCTTC.

The V call is TRBV7-9, the J call TRBJ1-2; D is perhaps TRBD1 (5 bases). Trimming cost V 2 bases and J 4 bases, with 17 bases left between them. Germline-derived CDR1 and CDR2 are SEHNR and FQNEAQ (reference sequence). There are 16 residues in the CDR3. CDR3 protein: CASSLISTVVTYGYTF. CDR3 in DNA: TGTGCCAGCAGCTTAATATCGACAGTAGTTACCTATGGCTACACCTTC.

V is TRBV15 and J is TRBJ1-1; maybe TRBD1 (6 bases). Per germline, CDR1 LNHNV and CDR2 YYDKDF (reference sequence). With 1 base removed from V and 0 bases from J, the gap between germline ends came to 9 bases. The CDR3 loop spans 15 amino acids. In nucleotides, the CDR3 is TGTGCCACCAGCAGAGGCGACAGGATGAACACTGAAGCTTTCTTT. Protein sequence: CATSRGDRMNTEAFF.

This clone showed up just a few times. The germline gene is not matched at one end of the junction; a read error may be the cause. V usage is TRBV6-1 and J usage is TRBJ1-2; 8 bases fit TRBD1. The germline gives CDR1 MNHNS, CDR2 SASEGT. This CDR3 has 16 residues. The CDR3 DNA is TGTGCCAGCAGGGAAGGAATCCGGACAGGGTACTATGGCTACACCTTC. Translating it yields CASREGIRTGYYGYTF.

The chain carries TRBV4-1 and TRBJ1-5, with D possibly being TRBD1 (5 bases). Germline V gene data show CDR1 as MGHRA and CDR2 as YSYEKL. The V and J ends lost 3 bases and 3 bases respectively, with 9 bases between them. CDR3 length: 14 amino acids. The CDR3 DNA reads as TGCGCCAGCAGCCACCGACAGAACAATCAGCCCCAGCATTTT. Its protein product is CASSHRQNNQPQHF.

J is TRBJ2-2 and V is TRBV7-9; TRBD2 is a possible D gene (5 bases). In germline, CDR1 is SEHNR, CDR2 FQNEAQ (reference sequence). The V end lost 1 base, the J end lost 13 bases, and 16 bases lay between the germline ends. This CDR3 is 14 amino acids long. CDR3: CASSLEEVHVVLFF. CDR3 DNA: TGTGCCAGCAGCTTAGAGGAGGTCCACGTAGTGCTGTTTTTT.

The V and J genes are TRBV13 and TRBJ1-1, with 8 bases aligning to TRBD1. Germline CDR1 PRHDT, CDR2 FYEKMQ (reference sequence). The junction had 6 bases not matched to a gene; V was cut back by 0 bases and J by 0 bases. The CDR3 has 17 residues. The CDR3 DNA reads TGTGCCAGCAGCTTAGGCCTACAGGGGGGGATGAACACTGAAGCTTTCTTT. Protein: CASSLGLQGGMNTEAFF.

V and J are TRBV11-2 and TRBJ2-3; 8 bases are shared with TRBD2. Germline V lookup: CDR1 SGHAT, CDR2 FQNNGV. The CDR3 runs 16 residues. Germline trimming cut 4 bases from V and 4 bases from J; bases unmatched to any gene: 10. CDR3 protein: CASSSRGGGSPDTQYF. CDR3 in DNA: TGTGCCAGCAGCTCAAGGGGCGGGGGGTCCCCAGATACGCAGTATTTT.

Here the CDR3 DNA reads TGTGCCAGCAGCCCGATGGGGGGGGGCTTTATTGATACGCAGTATTTT. Residues: CASSPMGGGFIDTQYF. The chain recombines TRBV7-2 with TRBJ2-3; the D gene is possibly TRBD2 (7 bases). With 5 bases removed from V and 6 bases from J, the gap between germline ends came to 21 bases. The CDR3 is 16 amino acids. Germline V gene data show CDR1 as SGHTA and CDR2 as FQGNSA.

The CDR3 sequence: CASSPYRDRGAPLHF. The CDR3 region has the DNA TGTGCCAGCAGCCCCTACCGGGACAGGGGAGCACCCCTCCACTTT. This chain links TRBV5-4 with TRBJ1-6, with 10 nucleotides matching TRBD1. The CDR3 spans 15 residues. With V trimmed by 4 bases and J by 11 bases, 9 bases remained unmatched. In germline, CDR1 is SGHNT, CDR2 YYREEE (reference sequence). Using reference TRBV5-4 and TRBJ1-6 for the parts outside the CDR3, the full variable domain is ETGVTQSPTHLIKTRGQQVTLRCSSQSGHNTVSWYQQALGQGPQFIFQYYREEENGRGNFPPRFSGLQFPNYSSELNVNALELDDSALYLCASSPYRDRGAPLHFGNGTRLTVT.

This clone was recorded a few times. The V gene is TRBV10-3, the J gene TRBJ1-1, with 7 bases identical to TRBD1. Unmatched junction bases numbered 14, after V lost 6 bases and J lost 4 bases. Germline V CDR1 and CDR2: ENHRY, SYGVKD. This CDR3 has 16 residues. In DNA form, the CDR3 reads TGTGCCATCAGAGACCCCACAGGGGCGGAGGGCACTGAAGCTTTCTTT. Residues: CAIRDPTGAEGTEAFF.

This clone was seen only a few times. CDR3 region: CASSIEGSRGRYGYTF. The CDR3 DNA is TGTGCCAGTAGTATAGAGGGGAGCAGGGGCCGCTATGGCTACACCTTC. The chain carries TRBV19 and TRBJ1-2; a possible D gene is TRBD1 (6 bases). The germline V gene encodes CDR1 LNHDA and CDR2 SQIVND (reference sequence). V lost 0 bases, J lost 4 bases, and 15 bases lay in between. The CDR3 has 16 amino acids.

Only one count was recorded for this clone. This chain uses TRBV10-3 with TRBJ2-3; 8 bases fit TRBD1. V was clipped by 11 bases and J by 0 bases; unmatched bases: 7. The CDR3 contains 14 residues. Per the germline V gene, CDR1 is ENHRY and CDR2 is SYGVKD. The CDR3 here is CAGRQGTSTDTQYF. The CDR3 DNA follows: TGTGCCGGCAGACAGGGGACTAGCACAGATACGCAGTATTTT.

The CDR3 coding sequence is TGTGCCAGCAGCCAAGAGCTCCGAGGGAGGACAGATACGCAGTATTTT. Amino acids: CASSQELRGRTDTQYF. The chain couples TRBV4-2 to TRBJ2-3; D is possibly TRBD2 (6 bases). The V gene lost 0 bases and the J gene lost 3 bases, with 13 bases spanning the gap. Germline loops: CDR1 LGHNA, CDR2 YNFKEQ. The CDR3 sequence is 16 residues long.

The gene calls are TRBV29-1 and TRBJ1-2; TRBD1 aligns across 7 bases. The V gene end was trimmed by 7 bases and the J gene end by 0 bases; junction bases not matched to a gene: 5. Germline V gene lookup returns CDR1 SQVTM and CDR2 ANQGSEA. This CDR3 has 13 residues. DNA for the CDR3: TGCAGCGCAACCGGGACAGCTAACTATGGCTACACCTTC. This sequence encodes CSATGTANYGYTF.

This sequence joins TRBV7-3 and TRBJ1-5; 7 bases fit TRBD1. The CDR3 covers 15 residues. Germline CDR1 is SGHTA and CDR2 is FQGTGA. V gave up 1 base and J gave up 4 bases; unmatched junction bases: 4. The CDR3 here is CASSLSGTDNQPQHF. CDR3 coding DNA: TGTGCCAGCAGCTTAAGTGGGACAGATAATCAGCCCCAGCATTTT. The entire variable domain, with the rest obtained from reference TRBV7-3 and TRBJ1-5, is as follows: GAGVSQTPSNKVTEKGKYVELRCDPISGHTALYWYRQSLGQGPEFLIYFQGTGAADDSGLPNDRFFAVRPEGSVSTLKIQRTERGDSAVYLCASSLSGTDNQPQHFGDGTRLSIL.

The chain carries TRBV28 and TRBJ1-2; 8 bases align to TRBD1. There are 13 residues in the CDR3. CDR1 MDHEN and CDR2 SYDVKM come from the germline V gene. The ends lost 3 bases at V and 7 bases at J; junction bases unmatched: 4. CDR3 amino acids: CASSFRGLAGYTF. The CDR3 nucleotides are TGTGCCAGCAGTTTCAGGGGGCTAGCTGGCTACACCTTC.

The chain links TRBV6-5 to TRBJ1-5; a possible D gene is TRBD1 (5 bases). Germline CDR1 is MNHEY and CDR2 is SVGAGI. This CDR3 has 15 amino acids. V gave up 5 bases and J gave up 2 bases, with 13 bases separating them. CDR3 sequence: CASSRGGRGNQPQHF. For the CDR3, the DNA is TGTGCCAGCAGTCGGGGAGGCAGGGGCAATCAGCCCCAGCATTTT.

V is TRBV5-1 and J is TRBJ2-2, with D perhaps matching TRBD2 (6 bases). Per germline, CDR1 SGHRS and CDR2 YFSETQ. This CDR3 has 16 amino acids. V was pared by 4 bases and J by 0 bases, with 13 bases between. CDR3 bases: TGCGCCAGCAGCCCCTGGACTACTACGAACACCGGGGAGCTGTTTTTT. It translates to CASSPWTTTNTGELFF.

V usage is TRBV11-2 and J usage is TRBJ1-4, with 7 bases aligning to TRBD1. The length of the CDR3 is 18 residues. With 3 bases clipped from V and 2 bases from J, the junction kept 12 bases outside the gene matches. Per germline, CDR1 SGHAT and CDR2 FQNNGV. The CDR3 protein is CASSFYPPTGPTNEKLFF. The CDR3 DNA is TGTGCCAGCAGCTTTTATCCCCCGACAGGGCCTACTAATGAAAAACTGTTTTTT.

V is TRBV30 and J is TRBJ1-5; 9 bases agree with TRBD1. Per the germline V gene, CDR1 is GTSNPN and CDR2 is SVGIG (reference sequence). CDR3 size: 15 residues. V dropped 3 bases and J dropped 3; count of bases not matched to a gene: 6. For the CDR3, the DNA is TGTGCCTGGAGCTTCGGACAGGGGTACAATCAGCCCCAGCATTTT. Translated: CAWSFGQGYNQPQHF.

The genes are TRBV18 and TRBJ1-5; TRBD1 aligns across 9 bases. The CDR3 totals 15 residues. J lost 4 bases, V lost 3 bases, and 4 bases had no gene match. Germline V gene data show CDR1 as KGHSH and CDR2 as LQKENI. The CDR3 bases are TGTGCCAGCTCACCCTCGACAGGGGGGAATCAGCCCCAGCATTTT. This gives the protein CASSPSTGGNQPQHF.

This clone occurred a few times. The chain links TRBV18 to TRBJ2-5; D possibly corresponds to TRBD1 (6 bases). Trimming pared 4 bases from V and 3 bases from J, leaving 18 bases between. Per the germline V gene, CDR1 is KGHSH and CDR2 is LQKENI. This CDR3 has 16 residues. The CDR3 sequence is CASSQFSTGTEETQYF. The CDR3 nucleotides read TGTGCCAGCTCACAATTTTCGACAGGAACAGAAGAGACCCAGTACTTC.

This clone was found a few times. V usage is TRBV6-1 and J usage is TRBJ2-1, with 11 bases aligning to TRBD1. V lost 8 bases, J lost 4 bases, and 7 bases stayed unmatched. The CDR3 consists of 15 residues. The germline V gene encodes CDR1 MNHNS and CDR2 SASEGT. The CDR3 reads CASPLGDRGYNEQFF. The CDR3 DNA reads TGTGCCAGCCCCCTCGGGGACAGGGGGTACAATGAGCAGTTCTTC.

The table lists this clone with a count of one. The genes are TRBV9 and TRBJ1-2, with a weak D call TRBD1 (5 bases). This CDR3 has 14 amino acids. Trimming stripped 0 bases from V and 3 bases from J, with 9 bases between. CDR1 and CDR2 (germline): SGDLS, YYNGEE. CDR3 sequence reads: CASSVDDRDYGYTF. CDR3 DNA: TGTGCCAGCAGCGTAGACGACAGAGACTATGGCTACACCTTC.